Presented here are 26 T cell receptor beta chains from one specimen sequenced in a study of blood T cell repertoires in COVID-19. This table comes from immunoSEQ multiplex PCR, and its TCRdb copy is limited to in-frame clones, with some not included. Found here are over 200,000 clones, about 80% of them singletons; the top ten hold about 2%. Sequencing input: PBMCs or T cells enriched from blood (not recorded which). These receptors came from a man between 60 and 75 years old who had recovered from COVID-19.

The CDR3 is CASRSVTQGGTEAFF. The CDR3 DNA sequence: TGTGCCAGCAGATCAGTAACCCAGGGGGGCACTGAAGCTTTCTTT. The chain is built from TRBV6-5 and TRBJ1-1; 7 bases line up with TRBD1. In germline, CDR1 is MNHEY, CDR2 SVGAGI. The V segment lost 6 bases and the J segment 4 bases; nucleotides outside the gene matches: 11. The CDR3 loop spans 15 amino acids.

The chain joins TRBV10-3 to TRBJ1-1; D is possibly TRBD1 (5 bases). The germline V gene has CDR1 ENHRY and CDR2 SYGVKD. The CDR3 spans 14 residues. V lost 3 bases to trimming and J lost 0 bases, with 8 bases between them. The CDR3 DNA follows: TGTGCCATCAGTGAAGGGGTTATGAACACTGAAGCTTTCTTT. Translating it yields CAISEGVMNTEAFF.

The V gene is TRBV4-3, the J gene TRBJ1-6; perhaps TRBD1 as D (6 bases). The germline V gene encodes CDR1 LGHNA and CDR2 YSLEER. V gave up 6 bases and J gave up 7 bases, with 16 bases separating them. The CDR3 contains 15 residues. For the CDR3, the DNA is TGCGCCAGCAGAAAAAGACAGGCCGTAAATTCACCCCTCCACTTT. The encoded protein is CASRKRQAVNSPLHF.

This clone was found once. An end of the junction does not agree with germline; a read error may underlie this. This chain joins TRBV7-7 and TRBJ2-2, with 7 positions matching TRBD2. CDR3 length: 16 amino acids. Germline CDR1 is SSHAT and CDR2 is FNYEAQ (reference sequence). CDR3 sequence: CASSSTRAGGTGELFF. The CDR3 DNA sequence: TGTGCTAGCAGCTCTACCCGGGCCGGGGGGACCGGGGAGCTGTTTTTT.

The chain recombines TRBV5-4 with TRBJ1-6; D unresolved. Deletions cut 4 bases from V and 6 bases from J, with 14 bases between. Germline V gene sequence: CDR1 SGHNT, CDR2 YYREEE (reference sequence). The CDR3 extends over 15 amino acids. The DNA for the CDR3 is TGTGCCAGCAGCACCCAAGAGGGTCTTAATTCACCCCTCCACTTT. Its protein product is CASSTQEGLNSPLHF.

This chain connects TRBV19 to TRBJ2-7; the D gene is possibly TRBD2 (5 bases). This CDR3 is built from 15 residues. Germline lookup yields CDR1 LNHDA and CDR2 SQIVND (reference sequence). Trimming left V 2 bases short and J 2 bases short, with 13 bases between. The CDR3 DNA is TGTGCCAGTAGTATATCAGCAGGAGGACCCTACGAGCAGTACTTC. As protein: CASSISAGGPYEQYF.

The chain joins TRBV10-3 to TRBJ1-3, with D unclear. Germline assignment: CDR1 ENHRY and CDR2 SYGVKD. V gave up 3 bases and J gave up 5 bases, with 14 bases separating them. The CDR3 extends over 15 amino acids. CDR3 DNA sequence: TGTGCCATCAGTGAATGGCGGCCGGAGCGAAACACCATATATTTT. Translating gives CAISEWRPERNTIYF.

Only one count was recorded for this clone. As DNA, the CDR3 is TGTGCCAGCAGCTTCTCCGGGACAGGGTATAATTCACCCCTCCACTTT. This sequence encodes CASSFSGTGYNSPLHF. This chain links TRBV11-3 with TRBJ1-6; 9 bases match TRBD1. The ends lost 3 bases at V and 4 bases at J; junction bases unmatched: 4. CDR1 is SGHNT, CDR2 YENEEA, per germline. CDR3 length: 16 amino acids.

The chain uses TRBV5-1 and TRBJ2-1, with D unresolved. CDR3 size: 11 residues. V shed 0 bases and J shed 10 bases, with 5 bases lying between them. Germline loops: CDR1 SGHRS, CDR2 YFSETQ. This CDR3 reads CASSLEQEQFF. The CDR3 region has the DNA TGCGCCAGCAGCTTGGAACAGGAGCAGTTCTTC.

V gene TRBV5-8 combines with J gene TRBJ1-5, with 12 nucleotides matching TRBD1. Germline V gene data show CDR1 as SGHTS and CDR2 as YDEGEE. The CDR3 runs 19 residues. V lost 2 bases and J lost 3; bases outside the gene matches: 12. The CDR3, as DNA: TGTGCCAGCAGCTTTTCGCGAGGGACAGGGGGCGCGGACAATCAGCCCCAGCATTTT. Its translation is CASSFSRGTGGADNQPQHF.

The chain recombines TRBV28 with TRBJ2-4; D uncertain. The CDR3 is 15 amino acids. Germline loops: CDR1 MDHEN, CDR2 SYDVKM. V shed 4 bases and J shed 8 bases, with 18 bases lying between them. CDR3: CASSSPGQGADIQYF. CDR3 nucleotide sequence: TGTGCCAGCAGTTCCCCCGGTCAAGGAGCCGACATTCAGTACTTC.

The V call is TRBV27, the J call TRBJ1-4; D remains ambiguous. Germline CDR1 reads MNHEY; CDR2 reads SMNVEV (reference sequence). This CDR3 spans 15 amino acids. V was shortened by 5 bases and J by 4 bases, with 14 bases between the two germline ends. The CDR3 spells CASSQNPRGNEKLFF. As DNA, the CDR3 is TGTGCCAGCAGTCAAAATCCCAGAGGTAATGAAAAACTGTTTTTT.

This clone was observed a single time. The rearrangement joins TRBV3-1 (or the pseudogene TRBV3-2) to TRBJ1-2; no definite D call. CDR3 size: 13 residues. Germline lookup yields CDR1 LGHDT and CDR2 YNNKEL (reference sequence). Deletions cut 0 bases from V and 4 bases from J, with 6 bases between. The CDR3 bases are TGTGCCAGCAGCCAAGATGGGAGCTATGGCTACACCTTC. It encodes CASSQDGSYGYTF.

The chain links TRBV7-2 to TRBJ1-2, with a tentative D call TRBD1 (5 bases). V shed 1 base and J shed 0 bases, with 9 bases lying between them. Germline lookup yields CDR1 SGHTA and CDR2 FQGNSA. This CDR3 region has 15 residues. The CDR3 nucleotides read TGTGCCAGCAGCTTAGTTGGGGCCTCTAACTATGGCTACACCTTC. It is translated as CASSLVGASNYGYTF.

This chain links TRBV7-2 with TRBJ2-3; 8 bases match TRBD2. The CDR3 has 15 residues. Trimming at V came to 5 bases and at J to 2 bases, leaving 6 bases not matched to a gene. From germline, CDR1 is SGHTA and CDR2 FQGNSA. The CDR3 nucleotides are TGTGCCAGCAGCGTCGGGGGGGCATACACAGATACGCAGTATTTT. Its protein is CASSVGGAYTDTQYF.

In this sample, this clone turned up once. This rearrangement joins TRBV5-8 to TRBJ1-5; D is perhaps TRBD1 (5 bases). Germline V gene data show CDR1 as SGHTS and CDR2 as YDEGEE. The CDR3 consists of 14 residues. V was cut by 0 bases and J by 5 bases, with 9 bases left in between. CDR3 sequence: CASSLGRVDQPQHF. In nucleotides, the CDR3 is TGTGCCAGCAGCTTGGGCAGGGTTGATCAGCCCCAGCATTTT.

The chain recombines TRBV21-1 with TRBJ1-4; TRBD1 is the table's D call and was not checked against the DNA. TRBV21-1 is a documented pseudogene. The CDR3 sequence is 15 residues long. The CDR3 DNA is TGTGCCAGCAGCGGGCTGGACAGGGAGAATGAAAAACTGTTTTTT. Translation gives CASSGLDRENEKLFF.

The chain combines TRBV5-1 with TRBJ1-2; D unclear. CDR3 length equals 15 residues. CDR1 and CDR2 from the germline V gene are SGHRS and YFSETQ. V gave up 3 bases and J gave up 5 bases, with 17 bases separating them. CDR3: CASSSWDPGDYGYTF. In DNA, the CDR3 is TGCGCCAGCAGCTCCTGGGATCCGGGAGATTATGGCTACACCTTC.

The chain joins TRBV27 to TRBJ2-7; D may be TRBD1 (6 bases). CDR1 and CDR2 (germline): MNHEY, SMNVEV (reference sequence). V was clipped by 6 bases and J by 6 bases, with 18 bases between them. CDR3 length: 14 residues. CDR3 in amino acids: CASSPSPQGAEQYF. The DNA for the CDR3 is TGTGCCAGCAGCCCCTCCCCACAGGGCGCCGAGCAGTACTTC.

This clone was picked up a small number of times. V gene TRBV4-1 combines with J gene TRBJ1-5; no clear D. The CDR3 spans 14 residues. V lost 0 bases and J lost 7, with 10 bases in between. Germline CDR1 reads MGHRA; CDR2 reads YSYEKL. Written as DNA, the CDR3 is TGCGCCAGCAGCCAAGAGGGGAGGAGGCAGCCCCAGCATTTT. Protein: CASSQEGRRQPQHF.

This clone was picked up a small number of times. The V gene is TRBV5-6, the J gene TRBJ2-3; 7 bases match TRBD1. J was trimmed by 6 bases and V by 2 bases; bases with no gene match: 3. From germline, CDR1 is SGHDT and CDR2 YYEEEE. The CDR3 consists of 13 residues. The CDR3 DNA follows: TGTGCCAGCAGCTTTACAGGGGATGATACGCAGTATTTT. Translated, it gives CASSFTGDDTQYF.

CDR3 region: CASSSGQGAWGANVLTF. CDR3 coding DNA: TGTGCCAGCAGCTCCGGACAGGGGGCGTGGGGGGCCAACGTCCTGACTTTC. This sequence joins TRBV5-8 and TRBJ2-6; TRBD1 agrees at 11 bases. CDR1 and CDR2 from the germline V gene are SGHTS and YDEGEE. The junction had 6 bases not matched to a gene; V was cut back by 3 bases and J by 4 bases. The CDR3 totals 17 residues.

This clone was observed a few times. The chain recombines TRBV6-1 with TRBJ2-3; D unclear. CDR3 length equals 13 residues. Germline CDR1 and CDR2: MNHNS and SASEGT. V was shortened by 0 bases and J by 8 bases, with 9 bases between the two germline ends. CDR3 protein: CASSEASTVTQYF. The CDR3 nucleotides read TGTGCCAGCAGTGAAGCGTCCACTGTTACGCAGTATTTT.

The chain links TRBV18 to TRBJ2-5; 7 positions match TRBD1. The germline CDR1 and CDR2 sequences are KGHSH and LQKENI. The CDR3 is 14 amino acids. J was trimmed by 2 bases and V by 2 bases; bases with no gene match: 2. CDR3 residues: CASSPRTGQETQYF. DNA of the CDR3: TGTGCCAGCTCACCAAGGACAGGTCAAGAGACCCAGTACTTC.

The chain employs TRBV6-1 and TRBJ2-7; a possible D gene is TRBD1 (6 bases). This CDR3 has 16 amino acids. V lost 4 bases and J 2 bases, leaving 18 bases between the germline ends. Germline loops: CDR1 MNHNS, CDR2 SASEGT. In nucleotides, the CDR3 is TGTGCCAGCAGTGCTACCCGGGACATGTCTACCTACGAGCAGTACTTC. Residues: CASSATRDMSTYEQYF.

The J gene is TRBJ2-3, the V gene TRBV25-1; D gene uncertain. Looked up from germline, CDR1 is MGHDK and CDR2 is SYGVNS. V was trimmed by 7 bases and J by 4 bases, leaving 9 bases between them. The CDR3 has 12 amino acids. The CDR3 bases are TGTGCCAGCATTTCACAGTCAGATACGCAGTATTTT. Its translation: CASISQSDTQYF.